This TCR beta chain came from a study of memory CD4+ T cells and cytomegalovirus serostatus. The study, taken as a whole, reports: About two fifths of the roughly 150 known CMV-associated TCRbeta sequences appeared in CD4+ memory.

Comments on this clone: The antigen remains undetermined. Other DNA sequences of this sample code for an identical CDR3.

Profiled with immunoSEQ multiplex PCR; TCRdb holds only in-frame clones, not every one. The data show some 41,000 clones, with roughly 77% seen just once and approximately 0.79% held by the top ten. Single viable CD3+CD4+CD8-CD45RO+ cells were sorted as the memory CD4+ T cells. Positive selection with CD4 microbeads enriched total CD4+ T cells. CDR3 length: 13 amino acids. The V segment lost 8 bases and the J segment 4 bases; nucleotides outside the gene matches: 2. The germline CDR1 and CDR2 sequences are GTSNPN and SVGIG (reference sequence). This TCR was sampled from an adult in good health and CMV-seronegative. The sample was memory CD4+ T cells from blood. The rearrangement links TRBV30 to TRBJ1-6, with 10 bases matching TRBD1. The CDR3 spells CAGQGEYNSPLHF. CDR3 bases: TGTGCCGGACAGGGGGAGTATAATTCACCCCTCCACTTT.